The T cell receptor beta chain described here comes from a study of shared clonotypes between healthy human individuals (dated by TCRdb to the early 2020s). Regarding the study in general: The cohort comprised a couple of women and a few men aged 18 to 49 years. For each donor, three plates each were used for CD4 naive and CD4 memory, two plates were used for CD8 naive, and one plate was used for CD8 memory. To estimate repertoire size and how much clonotypes are shared between individuals, the study performed deep sequencing of blood TCR repertoires from five healthy adults. Different laboratories and diverse techniques were used to prepare libraries and sequence TCR repertoires, to increase sequencing depth and limit assay-specific biases. Per donor, leukapheresis produced somewhere between about 0.9 and 10 billion PBMCs.

TCR CDR3 regions were amplified from genomic DNA by multiplex PCR using the deep immunoSEQ assay. For each cell subset, the extracted genomic DNA was distributed evenly across all wells of several immunoSEQ 96-well plates, and each plate served as one replicate. For sorted subsets, about 220 ng of genomic DNA, equivalent to some 33,000 T cell genomes, went into each replicate PCR. Purified libraries were quantified with a Qubit 3.0 fluorometer, sized on a Bioanalyzer 2100, and re-quantified with the KAPA Library Quantification kit. Every immunoSEQ 96-well plate was sequenced on a separate single-read 150-cycle Illumina NextSeq 550 flow cell. Per the authors' processing: Because only junctional sequences without quality scores were contained in the immunoSEQ output, filtering matching that applied to full-length reads could not be performed. To assign V/J genes and CDR3, sequences were annotated using PyIR, a Python wrapper for IgBLAST v1.9, with IMGT germline references. Reads with weak V/J assignments (E-value above 1e-6), missing CDR3, stop codons, out-of-frame junctions, or ambiguous translated residues were removed. V3J clonotypes were defined as sequences sharing an identical inferred V gene, J gene, and CDR3 amino acid sequence. The percentage overlap between two repertoires was calculated by dividing the number of shared unique clonotypes by the size of the smaller repertoire. RTK rarefaction, the Chao1 estimator, and Recon v2.1 estimates of unobserved clonotypes were used to assess repertoire richness. Generation probabilities for all TCRbeta clonotypes obtained by the gDNA method from several donors were computed using OLGA. Imported from immuneACCESS, the table was reduced by TCRdb to in-frame sequences with V and J called. These copies leave out some clones; in studies compared against another copy, an unresolved V gene accounts for under half, and the cause of the remainder is not known. The D gene and trimming were derived from the DNA, and the V and J assignments and clone size from that table. The sample table lists roughly 300,000 clones, roughly 84% of them with a count of one. Around 15% of the sample comes from the top ten.

Trimming accounts for 5 bases at V and 0 bases at J, while the number of junction bases matched to no gene is 6. Taken from cysteine to phenylalanine, the CDR3 has 16 residues. Only CDR3 DNA is held: 48 bases, read in frame from base 1. The germline V gene supplies CDR1 MDHEN and CDR2 SYDVKM. The donors were healthy, HIV-negative adults with no recently reported acute infections or vaccinations. All donors were Caucasian adults living in Nashville, Tennessee, USA. CD8 memory samples consisted of magnetically selected CD45RO+ cells combined with CCR7-negative CD45RA+ effector memory (TemRA) cells. After blood collection by leukapheresis, PBMCs were isolated using Ficoll-Histopaque density gradient centrifugation and then cryopreserved in the vapor phase of liquid nitrogen. Purity and quantity of every magnetically sorted T cell population were checked by analytical flow cytometry. From each sorted fraction, genomic DNA was isolated and quantified by UV absorbance on a Nanodrop 2000c.

Comments on this clone: Its antigen is not yet known. No quality values exist for individual bases; no much larger clone is one base distant.

What the research found in general, with its limitations: Rarefaction of sorted-subset datasets indicated incomplete sequencing despite the large sequencing depth. Based on pairwise subsampling, the degree of clonotype sharing among donors was expected to be affected by sequencing depth. Naive subsets generally had larger estimated clonotype richness than memory subsets. Across a handful of donors, approximately 4.9% of naive CD4, roughly 3.5% of naive CD8, 2.3% of memory CD4, and 0.4% of memory CD8 clonotypes were shared. Compared with non-shared clonotypes, the clonotypes found in all four sorted-subset donors had higher generation probabilities. Sampling was limited to blood, and TCR repertoires in tissue likely differ from TCR repertoires in blood. The small number of donors limited the genetic and exposure-history diversity represented.

The rearranged chain carries TRBV28 and TRBJ2-2; 7 nucleotides in the junction match TRBD1. This clonotype originated in a man aged 18 to 30 in good health. Sequencing was performed on memory CD8+ T cells sorted from blood. Taken with the paper, the label for cell subset or site translates to: CD45RO+ cells pooled with CCR7-negative TemRA cells. The nucleotides read TGTGCCAGCAGTCCCCGGGACAGAGCGAACACCGGGGAGCTGTTTTTT. Its protein reads: CASSPRDRANTGELFF.